Listed here are 25 T cell receptor beta chains from one sample, sequenced in a study of beta chain features in type 1 diabetes. No antigens are known for them. Study-level points and caveats: Type 1 diabetes patients showed a moderate but significant shortening of TCRB CDR3s in all four CD4+ subsets.

TCRB transcripts that were expressed got sequenced, as all of the isolated RNA had been reverse transcribed. Data came from immunoSEQ multiplex PCR; TCRdb stores just in-frame clones and leaves some out. Here the sample spans 500,000 to 850,000 clones, around 15% being singletons. What was sequenced was naive CD4+ T cells from blood. The receptors were gathered from a man between 18 and 35 years old with type 1 diabetes.

The chain recombines TRBV19 with TRBJ2-7, with TRBD1 identical over 7 bases. J was trimmed by 4 bases and V by 6 bases; bases with no gene match: 9. CDR3 size: 14 residues. Germline V gene lookup returns CDR1 LNHDA and CDR2 SQIVND (reference sequence). CDR3 protein: CASSSHRGVYEQYF. In nucleotides, the CDR3 is TGTGCCAGTAGCTCGCACAGGGGAGTGTACGAGCAGTACTTC.

The rearrangement joins TRBV5-1 to TRBJ1-2, with D hard to call. The CDR3 covers 15 residues. V was trimmed by 0 bases and J by 5 bases, leaving 14 bases between them. Germline V gene data show CDR1 as SGHRS and CDR2 as YFSETQ. The CDR3 loop is CASSLGPTVMYGYTF. The CDR3 nucleotides read TGCGCCAGCAGCTTGGGCCCTACGGTGATGTATGGCTACACCTTC.

V usage is TRBV9 and J usage is TRBJ2-2; 8 bases agree with TRBD2. CDR3 length: 14 residues. The germline gives CDR1 SGDLS, CDR2 YYNGEE. The junction had 5 bases not matched to a gene; V was cut back by 4 bases and J by 6 bases. DNA of the CDR3: TGTGCCAGCAGCCCGGGACTAGGTCCCGGGGAGCTGTTTTTT. As protein: CASSPGLGPGELFF.

J is TRBJ1-3 and V is TRBV2, with D hard to call. V was shortened by 3 bases and J by 0 bases, with 12 bases between the two germline ends. The CDR3 spans 16 residues. CDR1 is SNHLY, CDR2 FYNNEI, per germline. The DNA of the CDR3 is TGTGCCAGCAGTGAGCTCCGAAGATCCTCTGGAAACACCATATATTTT. Its protein is CASSELRRSSGNTIYF.

In its sample, this clone was seen a few times. This sequence joins TRBV5-6 and TRBJ1-5; TRBD1 agrees at 8 bases. Unmatched junction bases numbered 4, after V lost 2 bases and J lost 3 bases. CDR3 length equals 15 residues. Looked up from germline, CDR1 is SGHDT and CDR2 is YYEEEE. CDR3 sequence: CASSFGRGHNQPQHF. For the CDR3, the DNA is TGTGCCAGCAGCTTCGGCAGGGGGCACAATCAGCCCCAGCATTTT.

The gene calls are TRBV7-9 and TRBJ2-1; D is uncertain. Germline CDR1 is SEHNR and CDR2 is FQNEAQ (reference sequence). The CDR3 consists of 13 residues. With 1 base removed from V and 6 bases from J, the gap between germline ends came to 7 bases. CDR3 coding DNA: TGTGCCAGCAGCTTAGAGGGTGGCAATGAGCAGTTCTTC. As protein: CASSLEGGNEQFF.

Only a few counts were recorded for this clone. This chain connects TRBV27 to TRBJ2-2; 7 positions agree with TRBD2. Germline CDR1 and CDR2: MNHEY and SMNVEV (reference sequence). The CDR3 has 18 residues. The V gene end was trimmed by 9 bases and the J gene end by 0 bases; junction bases not matched to a gene: 16. Here the CDR3 reads CASKVNAAGLANTGELFF. Here the CDR3 DNA reads TGTGCCAGTAAGGTCAATGCCGCCGGACTAGCGAACACCGGGGAGCTGTTTTTT.

This clone was found once. CDR3 loop: CASSLSPSSAGPYGYTF. The CDR3, as DNA: TGTGCCAGCAGCTTAAGCCCATCTTCAGCGGGCCCCTATGGCTACACCTTC. The chain combines TRBV7-9 with TRBJ1-2; D gene ambiguous. Germline assignment: CDR1 SEHNR and CDR2 FQNEAQ (reference sequence). The V end lost 2 bases, the J end lost 4 bases, and 20 bases lay between the germline ends. CDR3 length equals 17 residues.

CDR3 sequence reads: CASSQGHPSYGYTF. The CDR3 DNA reads TGCGCCAGCAGCCAAGGACACCCAAGCTATGGCTACACCTTC. This chain links TRBV4-3 with TRBJ1-2; the D is unclear. The CDR3 is 14 residues long. Germline CDR1 and CDR2: LGHNA and YSLEER. Between the trimmed V and J ends, which lost 1 base and 4 bases, there was a span of 10 bases.

This clone was picked up a small number of times. The J gene is TRBJ1-4, the V gene TRBV30, with 9 bases lining up with TRBD1. CDR3 length equals 16 residues. With 2 bases clipped from V and 7 bases from J, the junction kept 11 bases outside the gene matches. Germline CDR1 and CDR2: GTSNPN and SVGIG (reference sequence). The CDR3 is CAWSTYRDRVSEKLFF. The CDR3 nucleotides read TGTGCCTGGAGTACTTACCGGGACAGGGTTTCTGAAAAACTGTTTTTT.

This chain joins TRBV7-2 and TRBJ2-7; maybe TRBD2 (7 bases). The CDR3 runs to 14 residues. Trimming shortened V by 5 bases and J by 4 bases, and 15 bases separated the two germline ends. Germline values: CDR1 SGHTA, CDR2 FQGNSA. For the CDR3, the DNA is TGTGCCAGCAGCCCCCGGGGGGCGCGGTACGAGCAGTACTTC. Translating it yields CASSPRGARYEQYF.

For the CDR3, the DNA is TGTGCCAGCAGTACGACAGGGTCGGTCCCAGATACGCAGTATTTT. Residues: CASSTTGSVPDTQYF. This sequence joins TRBV27 and TRBJ2-3; 7 bases are a match to TRBD1. CDR3 size: 15 residues. Trimming took 5 bases from V and 4 from J; bases not matched to a gene: 9. Germline CDR1 and CDR2: MNHEY and SMNVEV (reference sequence).

The chain combines TRBV18 with TRBJ2-7; TRBD1 or TRBD2 may be the D gene (7 bases each). V lost 5 bases and J 3 bases, leaving 14 bases between the germline ends. The germline CDR1 and CDR2 sequences are KGHSH and LQKENI. CDR3 length: 14 residues. As DNA, the CDR3 is TGTGCCAGCTCAGGGAGGGGGCTGGTCTACGAGCAGTACTTC. Protein sequence: CASSGRGLVYEQYF.

This clone was found a few times. The rearrangement links TRBV7-9 to TRBJ2-1; perhaps D is TRBD1 or TRBD2 (5 bases each). CDR1 is SEHNR and CDR2 is FQNEAQ in the germline V gene (reference sequence). CDR3 length: 11 residues. V lost 6 bases, J lost 8 bases, and 8 bases lay in between. DNA of the CDR3: TGTGCCAGCAGAAGAGGGGATGAGCAGTTCTTC. This encodes CASRRGDEQFF.

This clone was counted between two and nine times. The CDR3 loop reads CAWMKETQYF. CDR3 nucleotide sequence: TGTGCCTGGATGAAAGAGACCCAGTACTTC. The V and J genes are TRBV30 and TRBJ2-5; D is ambiguous. V lost 4 bases and J lost 3, with 3 bases in between. Germline CDR1 GTSNPN, CDR2 SVGIG (reference sequence). The CDR3 sequence is 10 residues long.

This chain links TRBV7-2 with TRBJ2-5; 10 nucleotides match TRBD2. This CDR3 contains 14 residues. From germline, CDR1 is SGHTA and CDR2 FQGNSA. J lost 5 bases, V lost 6 bases, and 6 bases had no gene match. The CDR3 coding sequence is TGTGCCAGCAGTCCAACTAGCGGGGTTGAGACCCAGTACTTC. This encodes CASSPTSGVETQYF.

The V gene is TRBV30, the J gene TRBJ2-1; D remains ambiguous. V was cut by 0 bases and J by 6 bases, with 6 bases left in between. The CDR3 is 12 residues long. Per germline, CDR1 GTSNPN and CDR2 SVGIG (reference sequence). The CDR3 spells CAWSVRINEQFF. In DNA form, the CDR3 reads TGTGCCTGGAGTGTACGAATCAATGAGCAGTTCTTC.

This rearrangement joins TRBV7-2 to TRBJ2-5; D is possibly TRBD1 or TRBD2 (5 bases each). Germline V lookup: CDR1 SGHTA, CDR2 FQGNSA. The CDR3 length is 13 residues. V was pared by 9 bases and J by 5 bases, with 16 bases between. The CDR3 DNA reads as TGTGCCAGTACACGGGACCTCCGGGAGACCCAGTACTTC. Protein sequence: CASTRDLRETQYF.

As concerns this clone: The sample has other DNA sequences that encode this CDR3 too. The V and J genes are TRBV9 and TRBJ2-7; 8 positions match TRBD1. This CDR3 has 14 amino acids. Trimming at V came to 4 bases and at J to 0 bases, leaving 3 bases not matched to a gene. Germline V gene sequence: CDR1 SGDLS, CDR2 YYNGEE. Written as DNA, the CDR3 is TGTGCCAGCAGCACCGGACAGGGCTCCTACGAGCAGTACTTC. It is translated as CASSTGQGSYEQYF.

The J gene is TRBJ2-1, the V gene TRBV25-1, with TRBD2 matching 14 bases. The CDR3 is 17 residues long. The V and J ends lost 3 bases and 6 bases, in that order; junction bases with no gene match: 7. CDR1 and CDR2 (germline): MGHDK, SYGVNS. The CDR3 nucleotides read TGTGCCAGCAGTGAGACTAGCGGGAGGGTAAGGAGCAATGAGCAGTTCTTC. It specifies CASSETSGRVRSNEQFF.

This chain uses TRBV9 with TRBJ1-2; D is unclear. The germline gives CDR1 SGDLS, CDR2 YYNGEE. The CDR3 is made up of 14 amino acids. The germline V and J ends were trimmed by 0 bases and 4 bases, with 10 bases remaining between them. As DNA, the CDR3 is TGTGCCAGCAGCGTAGAGGAGGGCCCCTATGGCTACACCTTC. This encodes CASSVEEGPYGYTF.

The chain is built from TRBV4-1 and TRBJ1-1; unclear D gene. The CDR3 is made up of 15 amino acids. The germline CDR1 and CDR2 sequences are MGHRA and YSYEKL. V lost 1 base, J lost 2 bases, and 11 bases lay in between. CDR3 region: CASSQGVGPNTEAFF. CDR3 in DNA: TGCGCCAGCAGCCAAGGAGTAGGACCCAACACTGAAGCTTTCTTT.

This CDR3 reads CASSRQGTGELFF. CDR3 coding DNA: TGTGCCAGCAGCCGACAAGGCACCGGGGAGCTGTTTTTT. J is TRBJ2-2 and V is TRBV14; D gene ambiguous. Germline CDR1 and CDR2: SGHDN and FVKESK. This CDR3 is 13 amino acids long. Between the trimmed V and J ends, which lost 4 bases and 4 bases, there was a span of 7 bases.

V usage is TRBV27 and J usage is TRBJ2-7; tentatively, D is TRBD2 (5 bases). The V end was cut by 3 bases, the J end by 2 bases, with 14 bases between. CDR3 size: 15 residues. Germline V gene lookup returns CDR1 MNHEY and CDR2 SMNVEV (reference sequence). In nucleotides, the CDR3 is TGTGCCAGCAGTTTCTATAAGACGGAGGCCTACGAGCAGTACTTC. Translating gives CASSFYKTEAYEQYF.

This clone came up a few times. In the same sample, other DNA sequences code for this CDR3. The V call is TRBV4-1, the J call TRBJ2-5; D ambiguous. The V and J ends lost 1 base and 4 bases respectively, with 7 bases between them. Looked up from germline, CDR1 is MGHRA and CDR2 is YSYEKL. The CDR3 is made up of 13 amino acids. In nucleotides, the CDR3 is TGCGCCAGCAGCCAAGTAAGAGGAGAGACCCAGTACTTC. It yields the protein CASSQVRGETQYF.